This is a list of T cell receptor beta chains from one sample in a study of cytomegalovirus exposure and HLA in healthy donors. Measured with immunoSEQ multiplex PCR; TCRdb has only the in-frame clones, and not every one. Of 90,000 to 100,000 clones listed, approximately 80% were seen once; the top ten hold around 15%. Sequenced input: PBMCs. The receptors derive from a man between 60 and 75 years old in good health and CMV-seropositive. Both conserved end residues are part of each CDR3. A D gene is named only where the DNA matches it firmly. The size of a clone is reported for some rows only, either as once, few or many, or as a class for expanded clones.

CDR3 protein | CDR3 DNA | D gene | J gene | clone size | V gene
CASRTNTGELFF | TGTGCCAGTAGAACGAACACCGGGGAGCTGTTTTTT | NA | TRBJ2-2 | NA | TRBV7-3
CAWSLGRDSSGNTIYF | TGTGCCTGGAGTCTTGGAAGAGACAGCTCTGGAAACACCATATATTTT | NA | TRBJ1-3 | once | TRBV30
CAHEGAGELFF | TGTGCCCACGAAGGGGCCGGGGAGCTGTTTTTT | NA | TRBJ2-2 | NA | TRBV7-2
CASSPGTGGGKLFF | TGTGCCAGCAGCCCCGGGACAGGAGGAGGAAAACTGTTTTTT | TRBD1 | TRBJ1-4 | few | TRBV6-5
CASSDRSRLYGYTF | TGTGCCAGTAGTGACAGATCTCGACTCTATGGCTACACCTTC | NA | TRBJ1-2 | NA | TRBV19
CASSLTPGSKGYTF | TGCGCCAGCAGCTTGACCCCAGGCTCAAAGGGCTACACCTTC | NA | TRBJ1-2 | once | TRBV5-1
CASSLGTGSYTEAFF | TGTGCCAGCAGCTTAGGGACAGGGTCGTACACTGAAGCTTTCTTT | TRBD1 | TRBJ1-1 | NA | TRBV7-6
CATGEANTEAFF | TGTGCCACCGGAGAGGCGAACACTGAAGCTTTCTTT | NA | TRBJ1-1 | NA | TRBV19
CASSQVSGGGALYEQYF | TGTGCCAGCAGCCAAGTGAGTGGCGGGGGGGCTTTGTACGAGCAGTACTTC | TRBD2 | TRBJ2-7 | NA | TRBV4-2
CASRAIQQGGTEAFF | TGTGCCAGCAGAGCCATTCAACAGGGTGGCACTGAAGCTTTCTTT | NA | TRBJ1-1 | few | TRBV2
CATSGHLRQGRADTQYF | TGTGCCACCAGCGGACACCTTCGACAGGGGAGGGCAGATACGCAGTATTTT | NA | TRBJ2-3 | NA | TRBV15
CASSEDRGYEQYF | TGTGCCAGCAGTGAGGACAGGGGTTACGAGCAGTACTTC | TRBD1 | TRBJ2-7 | NA | TRBV2
CASSPQPGQGAYEQYF | TGCGCCAGCAGCCCACAACCGGGACAGGGCGCCTACGAGCAGTACTTC | TRBD1 | TRBJ2-7 | NA | TRBV5-1
CASSPRQGSSYEQYF | TGCGCCAGCAGCCCCCGACAGGGGTCCTCCTACGAGCAGTACTTC | TRBD1 | TRBJ2-7 | NA | TRBV5-1
CASSRRQLAGELFF | TGTGCCAGTAGCCGAAGACAGTTGGCCGGGGAGCTGTTTTTT | NA | TRBJ2-2 | few | TRBV19
CASSPVGQIPNSYEQYF | TGCGCCAGCAGCCCCGTCGGACAGATTCCAAACTCCTACGAGCAGTACTTC | NA | TRBJ2-7 | NA | TRBV5-1
CASSQSQWAEQYF | TGTGCCAGCAGCCAATCCCAATGGGCCGAGCAGTACTTC | NA | TRBJ2-7 | NA | TRBV4-2
CASSQTGLAGEDTQYF | TGCGCCAGCAGCCAAACCGGACTAGCGGGGGAAGATACGCAGTATTTT | TRBD2 | TRBJ2-3 | NA | TRBV4-1
CASSGLAGGLNEQFF | TGCGCCAGCAGCGGACTAGCGGGGGGGCTCAATGAGCAGTTCTTC | TRBD2 | TRBJ2-1 | NA | TRBV5-1
CASSAGLSPTDTQYF | TGCGCCAGCAGCGCGGGACTGTCACCCACAGATACGCAGTATTTT | NA | TRBJ2-3 | NA | TRBV5-1
CASSPSSLAGVNEQFF | TGTGCCAGCTCACCATCCAGCCTAGCGGGGGTAAATGAGCAGTTCTTC | TRBD2 | TRBJ2-1 | NA | TRBV18
CASSYSVGGELFF | TGTGCCAGCAGTTACTCGGTCGGCGGGGAGCTGTTTTTT | NA | TRBJ2-2 | NA | TRBV6-5
CASRTNREHNSPLHF | TGTGCCAGCAGGACCAACAGGGAACATAATTCACCCCTCCACTTT | NA | TRBJ1-6 | NA | TRBV27